This section outlines one T cell receptor beta chain sequence together with its context. Antigen unknown. The CDR3 covers 13 residues. V was shortened by 5 bases and J by 1 base, with 9 bases between the two germline ends. The germline V gene has CDR1 SGHRS and CDR2 YFSETQ. The sample comes from a study of CD8 T cells in Susac syndrome. Study observations and caveats: The study recognized that the number of individuals in its TCR sequencing and HLA analysis was relatively small.

Reverse transcription used roughly 0.45 to 1 ug RNA and random hexamers. TCRdb used MiXCR to reprocess the immunoSEQ multiplex PCR reads, holding one entry per CDR3 protein. The data hold 250,000 to 300,000 distinct CDR3 sequences, with around 83% observed a single time. CD8+ and CD4+ T cells circulating in blood were sequenced for TCR beta. CD8+ and CD4+ T cells were negatively isolated; TEMRA cells were FACS-enriched. This TCR came from a human donor with multiple sclerosis. The specimen was CD8+ T cells from PBMCs. This chain uses TRBV5-1 with TRBJ1-1; possible D gene TRBD1, 5 bases. DNA of the CDR3: TGCGCCAGCAGACTCGGGGGGAACACTGAAGCTTTCTTT. Translation gives CASRLGGNTEAFF.